These T cell receptor beta chains were read from a single sample in a study of blood T cell repertoires in COVID-19. Sequenced by immunoSEQ multiplex PCR; TCRdb stores in-frame clones only, minus some. The repertoire holds about 160,000 clones, with 80% to 90% as singletons. The source material was peripheral blood. The receptors were sampled from a woman aged 60 to 75 who had recovered from COVID-19. CDR3s include the opening cysteine and the closing phenylalanine or tryptophan. D genes are given only for firm matches. Some rows have no size entry. The others give once, few or many, or a class for an expanded clone.

cdr3_length	v_call	j_call	clone_size	d_call	cdr3_nt	cdr3_aa
20	TRBV7-6	TRBJ2-3	.	TRBD2	TGTGCCAGCAGCCCCCTTGGAGCGGGGGGCGCGATTTCTAGCACAGATACGCAGTATTTT	CASSPLGAGGAISSTDTQYF
17	TRBV4-1	TRBJ1-3	.	.	TGCGCCAGCAGCCAACAGGGGTTGTCCCCCTCTGGAAACACCATATATTTT	CASSQQGLSPSGNTIYF
13	TRBV7-9	TRBJ2-1	once	.	TGTGCCAGCAGCTTAGCGACAAGGGGTACGCAGTTCTTC	CASSLATRGTQFF
12	TRBV19	TRBJ1-2	once	.	TGTGCCAGTAGTAGGACCGGGATAGCGGACACCTTC	CASSRTGIADTF
17	TRBV9	TRBJ2-1	.	.	TGTGCCAGCAGCGTAGGACTACCTCAACTTACCTACAATGAGCAGTTCTTC	CASSVGLPQLTYNEQFF
17	TRBV4-1	TRBJ2-6	.	.	TGCGCCAGCAGCCAAAAACAGGCGTCCTCTGGGGCCAACGTCCTGACTTTC	CASSQKQASSGANVLTF
14	TRBV3-1/TRBV3-2	TRBJ2-2	.	TRBD1	TGTGCCAGCAGAACGACAGGGGGTGCCGGGGAGCTGTTTTTT	CASRTTGGAGELFF
15	TRBV29-1	TRBJ1-2	.	.	TGCAGCGTTGCCGTCGGAAGACAGACTAACTATGGCTACACCTTC	CSVAVGRQTNYGYTF
12	TRBV12-3/TRBV12-4	TRBJ1-2	.	.	TGTGCCAACAGGAGAGCTAACTATGGCTACACCTTC	CANRRANYGYTF
14	TRBV18	TRBJ2-7	.	.	TGTGCCAGCTCACTCCGTCACGGTACCTACGAGCAGTACTTC	CASSLRHGTYEQYF
13	TRBV5-1	TRBJ2-7	.	.	TGCGCCAGCAGCTTATCCCCAGGGAAAGCTGGGGTCTTC	CASSLSPGKAGVF
13	TRBV7-2	TRBJ2-1	.	.	TGTGCCAGCAGCTTAGCCCCCGTCAATGAGCAGTTCTTC	CASSLAPVNEQFF
15	TRBV19	TRBJ2-7	.	TRBD2	TGTGCCAGTAGTATTTCCGGGACTAGTTCCTACGAGCAGTACTTC	CASSISGTSSYEQYF
15	TRBV11-3	TRBJ2-3	.	TRBD1	TGTGCCAGCAGCCCAGGACAGGTTAGCACAGATACGCAGTATTTT	CASSPGQVSTDTQYF
15	TRBV7-9	TRBJ1-3	.	.	TGTGCCAGCAGCTTTGGACAGCTCGGTGGAAACACCATATATTTT	CASSFGQLGGNTIYF
15	TRBV11-3	TRBJ2-5	.	TRBD2	TGTGCCAGCAGCTTAGATGAGGGACTAGCAGAGACCCAGTACTTC	CASSLDEGLAETQYF
13	TRBV5-1	TRBJ2-7	.	.	TGCGCCAGCACCGACTTGGGGACTGGCGAGCAGTACTTC	CASTDLGTGEQYF
14	TRBV11-3	TRBJ2-7	.	TRBD1	TGTGCCAGCAGCCTAGCAGGACAGGGCTACGAGCAGTACTTC	CASSLAGQGYEQYF
13	TRBV3-1/TRBV3-2	TRBJ1-1	.	.	TGTGCCAGCAGCCACAGGGGACCCACTGAAGCTTTCTTT	CASSHRGPTEAFF
14	TRBV5-4	TRBJ2-5	.	TRBD2	TGTGCCAGCAGCCCGACTAGCAACATCGAGACCCAGTACTTC	CASSPTSNIETQYF
15	TRBV28	TRBJ1-1	.	TRBD1	TGTGCCAGCAGTGTTAGAGGGGGCGCTAACACTGAAGCTTTCTTT	CASSVRGGANTEAFF
15	TRBV5-1	TRBJ2-5	.	TRBD2	TGCGCCAGCAGCTTGACTAGCGGGGTCCAAGAGACCCAGTACTTC	CASSLTSGVQETQYF
14	TRBV18	TRBJ1-2	once	TRBD1	TGTGCCAGCTCTCTCTCCGGGACAGGCTATGGCTACACCTTC	CASSLSGTGYGYTF
14	TRBV6-4	TRBJ1-6	.	.	TGTGCCAGCAGTTCACAGCCATATAATTCACCCCTCCACTTT	CASSSQPYNSPLHF
16	TRBV27	TRBJ2-7	once	TRBD1	TGTGCCAGCAGTCGGTACGAGACAGGGGGATCCTACGAGCAGTACTTC	CASSRYETGGSYEQYF
15	TRBV5-6	TRBJ2-7	few	.	TGTGCCAGTAACAAGTGGGGGCGTAGCACCCACGAGCAGTACTTC	CASNKWGRSTHEQYF
13	TRBV29-1	TRBJ1-5	.	.	TGCAGCGTTGGGTCAGGGGTCGGTCAGCCCCAGCATTTT	CSVGSGVGQPQHF
15	TRBV9	TRBJ2-3	few	TRBD2	TGTGCCAGCAGCCTAACTAGCGGGTACACAGATACGCAGTATTTT	CASSLTSGYTDTQYF
13	TRBV28	TRBJ1-2	.	TRBD1	TGTGCCAGCAGCCAGGGGGCGCGGCATGGCTACACCTTC	CASSQGARHGYTF
12	TRBV19	TRBJ2-4	.	.	TGTGCCAGTAGTAACGAGGGAAACATTCAGTACTTC	CASSNEGNIQYF
15	TRBV18	TRBJ1-1	.	.	TGTGCCAGCTCCCAGGCAAGGACAGCGAACACTGAAGCTTTCTTT	CASSQARTANTEAFF
15	TRBV18	TRBJ2-2	.	TRBD1	TGTGCCAGCTCACCAAGGACAGGGGCCGCCGGGGAGCTGTTTTTT	CASSPRTGAAGELFF
9	TRBV20-1	TRBJ1-2	.	.	TGCAGTGCCGGGTATGGCTACACCTTC	CSAGYGYTF
18	TRBV24-1	TRBJ2-1	.	TRBD1	TGTGCCACCAGGCACTCGATGGGACAGGGGGCTCGTACCGATGAGCAGTTCTTC	CATRHSMGQGARTDEQFF
16	TRBV7-8	TRBJ1-1	.	.	TGTGCCAGCAGCTCCCCCCCGACAGTGATGAACACTGAAGCTTTCTTT	CASSSPPTVMNTEAFF
15	TRBV5-1	TRBJ2-4	.	.	TGCGCCAGCAGCTTGGATGGCGGTCCCCAAAACATTCAGTACTTC	CASSLDGGPQNIQYF
14	TRBV7-9	TRBJ2-7	.	.	TGTGCCAGCAGCTTAGAGGACACCACCTACGAGCAGTACTTC	CASSLEDTTYEQYF
15	TRBV4-1	TRBJ1-1	.	TRBD1	TGCGCCAGCAGCCAAGAGGGACAGGGGCTCCGTGAAGCTTTCTTT	CASSQEGQGLREAFF
14	TRBV11-2	TRBJ1-2	once	.	TGTGCCAGCACCTGGGGGCAGGGTCAAGATGGCTACACCTTC	CASTWGQGQDGYTF
13	TRBV6-5	TRBJ1-5	.	.	TGTGCCACCCTGGACAGAGCGATTATGCCCCAGCATTTT	CATLDRAIMPQHF
14	TRBV27	TRBJ2-3	few	.	TGTGCCAGCAGGTACCTAGCAGGGGCAGATACGCAGTATTTT	CASRYLAGADTQYF
13	TRBV12-3/TRBV12-4	TRBJ1-2	.	.	TGTGCCAGCAGTTTAACAGGAAACTATGGCTACACCTTC	CASSLTGNYGYTF
15	TRBV21-1	TRBJ2-3	.	.	TGTGCCAGCACACCCCGGGACAGGGACCCAGATACGCAGTATTTT	CASTPRDRDPDTQYF
13	TRBV25-1	TRBJ2-3	.	TRBD2	TGTGCCAGCAGGGGGGAGGGCACGAATACGCAGTATTTT	CASRGEGTNTQYF
16	TRBV15	TRBJ2-3	.	TRBD2	TGTGCCACCAGCAGAGATGTACGGGGGGGCACAGATACGCAGTATTTT	CATSRDVRGGTDTQYF
16	TRBV9	TRBJ1-1	.	TRBD1	TGTGCCAGCAGCGTCACCTCCGGGACAGAGAACACTGAAGCTTTCTTT	CASSVTSGTENTEAFF
16	TRBV21-1	TRBJ2-1	.	.	TGTGCCAGCAAGGGAAGTCGGGACAGCTCCTACAATGAGCAGTTCTTC	CASKGSRDSSYNEQFF
11	TRBV6-5	TRBJ1-1	.	.	TGTGCCAGCAGATGGGGGGACGAAGCTTTCTTT	CASRWGDEAFF
14	TRBV5-1	TRBJ1-1	.	.	TGCGCCAGCAGCTTGTTTCAGGCTGCCACTGAAGCTTTCTTT	CASSLFQAATEAFF
15	TRBV24-1	TRBJ2-7	.	TRBD1	TGTGCCACCAGTGATGCCGGGACAGGGGACTACGAGCAGTACTTC	CATSDAGTGDYEQYF
15	TRBV5-1	TRBJ1-1	.	TRBD1	TGCGCCAGCAGCTTGGGACAGGGGGCTGCCGCTGAAGCTTTCTTT	CASSLGQGAAAEAFF
15	TRBV5-1	TRBJ1-2	once	.	TGCGCCAGCAGCCTTTTAATAGTAGCTAACTATGGCTACACCTTC	CASSLLIVANYGYTF
13	TRBV28	TRBJ1-2	.	.	TGTGCCAGCAGTTTAGGCCAGAACTATGGCTACACCTTC	CASSLGQNYGYTF
14	TRBV7-6	TRBJ2-2	.	.	TGTGCCAGCAGCTTCGACAGGTTCACCGGGGAGCTGTTTTTT	CASSFDRFTGELFF